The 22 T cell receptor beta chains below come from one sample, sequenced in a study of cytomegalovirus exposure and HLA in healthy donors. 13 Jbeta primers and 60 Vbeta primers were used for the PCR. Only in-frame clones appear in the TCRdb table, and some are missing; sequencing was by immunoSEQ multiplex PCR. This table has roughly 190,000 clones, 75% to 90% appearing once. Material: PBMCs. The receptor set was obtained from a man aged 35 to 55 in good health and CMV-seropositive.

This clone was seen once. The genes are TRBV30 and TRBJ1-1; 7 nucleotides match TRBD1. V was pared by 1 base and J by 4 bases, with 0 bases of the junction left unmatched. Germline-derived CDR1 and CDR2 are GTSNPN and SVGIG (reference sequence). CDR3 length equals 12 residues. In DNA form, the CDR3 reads TGTGCCTGGAGTGCAGGGGGCACTGAAGCTTTCTTT. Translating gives CAWSAGGTEAFF.

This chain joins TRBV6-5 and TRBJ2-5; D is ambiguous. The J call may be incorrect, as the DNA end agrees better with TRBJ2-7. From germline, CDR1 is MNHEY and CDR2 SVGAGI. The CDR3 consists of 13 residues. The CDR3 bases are TGTGCCAGCAGTCCTTCTAGGGACTACGAGCAGTACTTC. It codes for CASSPSRDYEQYF.

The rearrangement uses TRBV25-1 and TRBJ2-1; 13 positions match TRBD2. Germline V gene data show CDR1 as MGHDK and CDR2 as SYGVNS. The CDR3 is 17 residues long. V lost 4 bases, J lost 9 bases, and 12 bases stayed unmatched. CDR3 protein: CASSASRTSGGRVEQFF. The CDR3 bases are TGTGCCAGCAGTGCCTCCAGGACTAGCGGGGGTCGGGTTGAGCAGTTCTTC.

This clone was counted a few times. The DNA for the CDR3 is TGTGCCAGCGTCCTCGGAGGGATACCCTACGAGCAGTACTTC. Translated, it gives CASVLGGIPYEQYF. The chain recombines TRBV7-2 with TRBJ2-7; D is perhaps TRBD2 (6 bases). V lost 8 bases and J lost 2, with 16 bases in between. The CDR3 contains 14 residues. In germline, CDR1 is SGHTA, CDR2 FQGNSA.

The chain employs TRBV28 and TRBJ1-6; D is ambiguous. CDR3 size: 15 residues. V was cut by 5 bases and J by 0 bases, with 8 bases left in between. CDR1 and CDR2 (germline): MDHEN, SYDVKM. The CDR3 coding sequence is TGTGCCAGCAGTGGCCCTAGCTCCTATAATTCACCCCTCCACTTT. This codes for CASSGPSSYNSPLHF.

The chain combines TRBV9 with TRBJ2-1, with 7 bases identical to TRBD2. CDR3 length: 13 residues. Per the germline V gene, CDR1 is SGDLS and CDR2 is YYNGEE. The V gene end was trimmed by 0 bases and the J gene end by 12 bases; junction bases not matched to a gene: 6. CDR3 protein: CASSVGEGTGQFF. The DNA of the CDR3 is TGTGCCAGCAGCGTAGGGGAGGGGACTGGGCAGTTCTTC. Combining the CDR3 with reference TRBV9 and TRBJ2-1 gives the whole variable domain DSGVTQTPKHLITATGQRVTLRCSPRSGDLSVYWYQQSLDQGLQFLIQYYNGEERAKGNILERFSAQQFPDLHSELNLSSLELGDSALYFCASSVGEGTGQFFGPGTRLTVL.

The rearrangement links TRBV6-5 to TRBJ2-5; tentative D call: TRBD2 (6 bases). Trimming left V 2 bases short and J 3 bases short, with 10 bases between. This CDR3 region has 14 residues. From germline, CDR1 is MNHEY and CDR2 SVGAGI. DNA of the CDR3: TGTGCCAGCAGTTACGGGGGGATGGAAGAGACCCAGTACTTC. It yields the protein CASSYGGMEETQYF.

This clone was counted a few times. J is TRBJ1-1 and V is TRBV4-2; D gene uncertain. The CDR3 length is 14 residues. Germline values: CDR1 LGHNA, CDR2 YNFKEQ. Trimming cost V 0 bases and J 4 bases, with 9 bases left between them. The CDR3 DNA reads TGTGCCAGCAGCCAAGAGAGGGTAGGCACTGAAGCTTTCTTT. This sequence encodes CASSQERVGTEAFF.

Here the CDR3 DNA reads TGTGCCAGTAGCAAGACAGGGGTCAGCACTGAAGCTTTCTTT. Residues: CASSKTGVSTEAFF. This rearrangement joins TRBV19 to TRBJ1-1; 8 bases fit TRBD1. The CDR3 consists of 14 residues. J gave up 4 bases and V 6 bases, and 7 bases lay outside the gene matches. Germline values: CDR1 LNHDA, CDR2 SQIVND (reference sequence).

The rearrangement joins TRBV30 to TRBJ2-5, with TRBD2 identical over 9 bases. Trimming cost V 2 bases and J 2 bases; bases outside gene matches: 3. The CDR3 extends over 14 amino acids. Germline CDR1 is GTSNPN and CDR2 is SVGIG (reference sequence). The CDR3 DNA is TGTGCCTGGAGTTATCTAGCGGGGCAAGAGACCCAGTACTTC. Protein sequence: CAWSYLAGQETQYF.

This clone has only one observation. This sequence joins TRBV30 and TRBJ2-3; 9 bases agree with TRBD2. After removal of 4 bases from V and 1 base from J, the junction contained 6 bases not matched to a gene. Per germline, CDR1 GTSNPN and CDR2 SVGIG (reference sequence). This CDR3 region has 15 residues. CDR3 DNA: TGTGCCTGGACCTTAGAGCGGGGGGGCACAGATACGCAGTATTTT. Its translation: CAWTLERGGTDTQYF.

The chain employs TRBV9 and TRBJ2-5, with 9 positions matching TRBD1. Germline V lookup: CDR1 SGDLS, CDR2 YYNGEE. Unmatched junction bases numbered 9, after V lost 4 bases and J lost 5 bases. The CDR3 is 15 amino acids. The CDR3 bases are TGTGCCAGCAGCCCACAGGGGGCCCGCAGCGAGACCCAGTACTTC. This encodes CASSPQGARSETQYF.

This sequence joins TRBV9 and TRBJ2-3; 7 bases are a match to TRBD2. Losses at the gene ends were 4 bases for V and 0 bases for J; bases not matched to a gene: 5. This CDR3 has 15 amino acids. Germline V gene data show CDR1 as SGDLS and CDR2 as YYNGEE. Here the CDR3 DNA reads TGTGCCAGCAGCAGACTAGCCTCTAGCACAGATACGCAGTATTTT. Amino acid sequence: CASSRLASSTDTQYF.

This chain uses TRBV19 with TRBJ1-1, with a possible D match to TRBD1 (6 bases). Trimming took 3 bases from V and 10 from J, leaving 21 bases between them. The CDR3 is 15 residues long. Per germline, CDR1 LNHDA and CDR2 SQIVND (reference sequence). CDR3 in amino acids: CASSIPTTGFGGAFF. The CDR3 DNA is TGTGCCAGTAGTATCCCTACCACAGGGTTTGGTGGAGCTTTCTTT.

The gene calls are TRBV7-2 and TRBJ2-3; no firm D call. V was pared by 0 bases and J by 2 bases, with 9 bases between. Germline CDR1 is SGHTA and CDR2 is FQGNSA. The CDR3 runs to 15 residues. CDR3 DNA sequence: TGTGCCAGCAGCTTAGCCCGTAATCCCACAGATACGCAGTATTTT. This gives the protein CASSLARNPTDTQYF.

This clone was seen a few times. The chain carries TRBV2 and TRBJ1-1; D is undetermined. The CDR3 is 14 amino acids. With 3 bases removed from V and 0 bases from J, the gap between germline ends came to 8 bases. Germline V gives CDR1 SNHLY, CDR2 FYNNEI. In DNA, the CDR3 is TGTGCCAGCAGTGAGGCACCGATGAACACTGAAGCTTTCTTT. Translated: CASSEAPMNTEAFF.

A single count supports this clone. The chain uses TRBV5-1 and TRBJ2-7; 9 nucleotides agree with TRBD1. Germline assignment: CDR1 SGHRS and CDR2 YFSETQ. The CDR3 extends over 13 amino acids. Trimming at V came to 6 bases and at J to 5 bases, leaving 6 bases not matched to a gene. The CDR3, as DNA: TGCGCCAGCAACGGACAGGGGCTCGACGAGCAGTACTTC. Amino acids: CASNGQGLDEQYF.

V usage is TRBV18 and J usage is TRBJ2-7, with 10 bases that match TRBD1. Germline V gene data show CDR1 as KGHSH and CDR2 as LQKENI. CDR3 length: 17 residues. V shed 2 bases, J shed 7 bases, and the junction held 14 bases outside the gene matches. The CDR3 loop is CASSPVPGQGIPTEQYF. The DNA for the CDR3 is TGTGCCAGCTCACCAGTCCCGGGACAGGGGATCCCTACGGAGCAGTACTTC. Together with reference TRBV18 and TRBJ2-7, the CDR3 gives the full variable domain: NAGVMQNPRHLVRRRGQEARLRCSPMKGHSHVYWYRQLPEEGLKFMVYLQKENIIDESGMPKERFSAEFPKEGPSILRIQQVVRGDSAAYFCASSPVPGQGIPTEQYFGPGTRLTVT.

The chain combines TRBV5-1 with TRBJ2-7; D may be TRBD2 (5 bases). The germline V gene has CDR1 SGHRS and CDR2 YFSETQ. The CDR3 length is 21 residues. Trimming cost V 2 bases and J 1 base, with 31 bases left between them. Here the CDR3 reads CASSLPHREQFDRTGSYEQYF. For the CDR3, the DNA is TGCGCCAGCAGCTTACCCCACCGGGAACAATTCGATAGGACTGGTTCCTACGAGCAGTACTTC.

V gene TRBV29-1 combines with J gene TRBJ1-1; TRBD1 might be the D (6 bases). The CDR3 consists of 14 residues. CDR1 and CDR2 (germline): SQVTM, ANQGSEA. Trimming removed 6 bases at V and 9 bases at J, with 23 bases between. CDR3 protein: CSVRGPGEAPQAFF. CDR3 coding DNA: TGCAGCGTCCGGGGCCCAGGGGAAGCCCCTCAAGCTTTCTTT.

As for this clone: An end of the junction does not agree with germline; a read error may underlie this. In nucleotides, the CDR3 is TGTGCCAGCAGCTTGGGACAGGGTAGTACCGGGGAGCTATTTTTT. It is translated as CASSLGQGSTGELFF. The chain employs TRBV5-5 and TRBJ2-2; 7 bases match TRBD1. Germline assignment: CDR1 SGHKS and CDR2 YYEKEE (reference sequence). The CDR3 is 15 residues long.

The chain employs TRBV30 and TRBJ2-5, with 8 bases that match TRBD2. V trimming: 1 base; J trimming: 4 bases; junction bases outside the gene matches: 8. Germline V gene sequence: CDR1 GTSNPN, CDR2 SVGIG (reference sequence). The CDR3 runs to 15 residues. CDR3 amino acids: CAWSGTGGPTETQYF. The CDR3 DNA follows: TGTGCCTGGAGTGGAACGGGGGGGCCGACAGAGACCCAGTACTTC. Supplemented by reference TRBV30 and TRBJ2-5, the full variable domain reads SQTIHQWPATLVQPVGSPLSLECTVEGTSNPNLYWYRQAAGRGLQLLFYSVGIGQISSEVPQNLSASRPQDRQFILSSKKLLLSDSGFYLCAWSGTGGPTETQYFGPGTRLLVL.